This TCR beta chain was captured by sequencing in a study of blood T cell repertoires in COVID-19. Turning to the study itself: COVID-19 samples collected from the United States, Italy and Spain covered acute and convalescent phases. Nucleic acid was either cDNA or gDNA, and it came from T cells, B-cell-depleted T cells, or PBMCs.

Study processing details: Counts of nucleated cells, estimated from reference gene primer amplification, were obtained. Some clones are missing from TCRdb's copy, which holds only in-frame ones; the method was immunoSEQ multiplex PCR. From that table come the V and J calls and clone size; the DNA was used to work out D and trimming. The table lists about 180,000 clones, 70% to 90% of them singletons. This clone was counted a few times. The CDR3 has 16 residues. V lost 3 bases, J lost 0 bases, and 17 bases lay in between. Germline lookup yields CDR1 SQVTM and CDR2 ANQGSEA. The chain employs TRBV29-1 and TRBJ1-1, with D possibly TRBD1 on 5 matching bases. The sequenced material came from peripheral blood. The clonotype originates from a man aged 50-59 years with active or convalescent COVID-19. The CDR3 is CSVDGSDRNMNTEAFF. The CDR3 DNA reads TGCAGCGTTGATGGGTCCGACAGAAATATGAACACTGAAGCTTTCTTT.